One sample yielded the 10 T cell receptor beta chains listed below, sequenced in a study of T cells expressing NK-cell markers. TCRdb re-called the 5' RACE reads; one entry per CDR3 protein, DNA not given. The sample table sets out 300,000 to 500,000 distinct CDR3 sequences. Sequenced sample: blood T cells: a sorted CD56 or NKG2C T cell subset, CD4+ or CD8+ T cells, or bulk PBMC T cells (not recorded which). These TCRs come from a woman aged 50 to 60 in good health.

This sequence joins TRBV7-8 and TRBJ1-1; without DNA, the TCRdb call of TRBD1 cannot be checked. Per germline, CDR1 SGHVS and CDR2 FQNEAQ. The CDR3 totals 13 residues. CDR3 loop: CASSSREGTGAFF.

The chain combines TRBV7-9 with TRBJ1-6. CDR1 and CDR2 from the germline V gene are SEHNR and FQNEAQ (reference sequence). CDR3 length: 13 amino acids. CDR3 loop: CASSMNSNSPLHF.

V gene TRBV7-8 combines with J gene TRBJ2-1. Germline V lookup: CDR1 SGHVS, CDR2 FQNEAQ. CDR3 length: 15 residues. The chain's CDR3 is CASSPGRSSYNEQFF.

CDR3 sequence: CASTDREATGELFF. V is TRBV6-4 and J is TRBJ2-2; TCRdb outputs TRBD1, but without DNA this stays unchecked. The germline gives CDR1 MRHNA, CDR2 SNTAGT. The CDR3 runs to 14 residues.

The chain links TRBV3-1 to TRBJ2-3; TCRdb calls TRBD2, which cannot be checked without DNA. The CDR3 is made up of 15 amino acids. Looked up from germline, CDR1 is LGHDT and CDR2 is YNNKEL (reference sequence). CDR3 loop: CATALWREPTDTQYF.

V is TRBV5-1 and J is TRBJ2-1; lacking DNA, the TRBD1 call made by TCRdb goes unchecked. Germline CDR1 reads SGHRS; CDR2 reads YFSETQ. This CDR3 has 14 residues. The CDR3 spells CASSHGTGGDEQFF.

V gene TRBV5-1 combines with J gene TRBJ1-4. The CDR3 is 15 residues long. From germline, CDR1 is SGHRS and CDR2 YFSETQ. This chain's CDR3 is CASRSTLSTNEKLFF. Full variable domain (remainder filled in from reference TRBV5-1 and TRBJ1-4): KAGVTQTPRYLIKTRGQQVTLSCSPISGHRSVSWYQQTPGQGLQFLFEYFSETQRNKGNFPGRFSGRQFSNSRSEMNVSTLELGDSALYLCASRSTLSTNEKLFFGSGTQLSVL.

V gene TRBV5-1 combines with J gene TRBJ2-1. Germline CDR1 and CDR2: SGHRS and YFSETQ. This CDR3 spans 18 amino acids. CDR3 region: CASSFQFRQGRSYNEQFF. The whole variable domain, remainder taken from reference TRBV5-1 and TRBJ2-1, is KAGVTQTPRYLIKTRGQQVTLSCSPISGHRSVSWYQQTPGQGLQFLFEYFSETQRNKGNFPGRFSGRQFSNSRSEMNVSTLELGDSALYLCASSFQFRQGRSYNEQFFGPGTRLTVL.

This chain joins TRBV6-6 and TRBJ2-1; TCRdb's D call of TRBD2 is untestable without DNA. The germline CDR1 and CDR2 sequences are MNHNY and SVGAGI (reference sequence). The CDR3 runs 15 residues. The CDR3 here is CASSSAGRSGNEQFF.

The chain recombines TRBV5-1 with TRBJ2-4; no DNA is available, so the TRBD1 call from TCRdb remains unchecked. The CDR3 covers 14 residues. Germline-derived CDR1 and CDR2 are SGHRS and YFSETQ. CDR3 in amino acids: CASSLGQGRNIQYF.